The rows below give T cell receptor beta chains drawn from one sample of a study of chemoradiotherapy in HPV16-positive cancers. TCRdb keeps only in-frame clones here, not all; method: immunoSEQ multiplex PCR. The sample carries 9,500 to 15,000 clones, about 77% recorded once. This specimen was taken from a patient who underwent chemoradiotherapy. These receptors were obtained from a human donor with HPV-associated anogenital cancer. The CDR3 runs from the conserved cysteine through the conserved F or W. D genes are given only for firm matches. Expanded clones are given a class, and other clones once, few, many or no size at all.

CDR3nt	CDR3aa	d_gene	abundance	v_gene	j_gene
TGTGCCAGCACACTGAACCGAAGGGGCTATGGCTACACCTTC	CASTLNRRGYGYTF	.	.	TRBV6-5	TRBJ1-2
TGTGCCAGCAGTCAGGGAAGAGACTACAATGAGCAGTTCTTC	CASSQGRDYNEQFF	.	.	TRBV6-4	TRBJ2-1
TGTGCCAGCTCACCTACCAGGGACGTTGGAAACACCATATATTTT	CASSPTRDVGNTIYF	.	.	TRBV18	TRBJ1-3
TGTGCCAGCAGCCCTCGCAGGGAGAGCTACGAGCAGTACTTC	CASSPRRESYEQYF	.	.	TRBV9	TRBJ2-7
TGTGCCTGGAGTGTAAACAGCAATCAGCCCCAGCATTTT	CAWSVNSNQPQHF	.	few	TRBV30	TRBJ1-5
TGCGCCAGCAGCTGGGGCGACCGACAGGGAACGAACACTGAAGCTTTCTTT	CASSWGDRQGTNTEAFF	TRBD1	.	TRBV5-1	TRBJ1-1
TGCAGCGCCCGGACTATTCTCAGGGGGCAGTTCTTC	CSARTILRGQFF	.	.	TRBV29-1	TRBJ2-1
TGTGCCAGCAGTGAAATTTGGGACCCCCTCTATGGCTACACCTTC	CASSEIWDPLYGYTF	.	.	TRBV6-1	TRBJ1-2
TGTGCCAGCAGTCAGACAGGGGTGTATTTGGCTTTCTTT	CASSQTGVYLAFF	TRBD1	.	TRBV25-1	TRBJ1-1
TGTGCCAGCAGGTGGCGGGACGAGGCCGGGGAGCTGTTTTTT	CASRWRDEAGELFF	.	.	TRBV9	TRBJ2-2
TGCGCCAGCAGCCAAGATGGAGGACGGTTCATTTGGAACACTGAAGCTTTCTTT	CASSQDGGRFIWNTEAFF	.	.	TRBV4-1	TRBJ1-1